This T cell receptor beta chain derives from a study of blood T cell repertoires in COVID-19. Per the original data handling: Quantification of nucleated cells was approximated via reference gene primer amplification. Sequencing used immunoSEQ multiplex PCR; TCRdb keeps in-frame clones, though not all of them. V and J calls and clone size come straight from that table; D and trimming were deduced from the DNA. The top ten clones hold around 4.2% of a sample with approximately 300,000 clones, just under 85% of them seen once. The CDR3 covers 13 residues. The germline CDR1 and CDR2 sequences are SGDLS and YYNGEE. V lost 0 bases and J lost 6; bases outside the gene matches: 3.

The origin of this receptor is a woman aged 45-59 years with active or convalescent COVID-19. The chain is built from TRBV9 and TRBJ2-7; 7 bases are shared with TRBD2. The specimen was peripheral blood. The CDR3 DNA reads TGTGCCAGCAGCGTAGGGTGGGAGGGCGAGCAGTACTTC. Translating it yields CASSVGWEGEQYF.